This T cell receptor (beta chain) was obtained from a study of cytomegalovirus exposure and HLA in healthy donors. General study results and limits: At a 0.05 false discovery rate, a later analysis found 16,951 TCR beta sequences to be associated with HLA alleles. Highly shared variants forming one cluster were likely a sequencing artifact.

J was trimmed by 7 bases and V by 4 bases; bases with no gene match: 13. Germline CDR1 SGHTA, CDR2 FQGNSA. The CDR3 totals 16 residues. Comments on this clone: Its antigen is not identified.

The primer mix had 60 Vbeta and 13 Jbeta primers. Generated by immunoSEQ multiplex PCR, the TCRdb table keeps only in-frame clones and is missing some. The sample consists of about 100,000 clones, roughly 78% of them appearing once. The TCR comes from a woman aged 40 to 50 in good health and CMV-seronegative. The source material was PBMCs. The V gene is TRBV7-2, the J gene TRBJ2-1; 7 nucleotides match TRBD1. For the CDR3, the DNA is TGTGCCAGCAGCTGGACAGGCACGTATGGTGGGAATGAGCAGTTCTTC. Protein product: CASSWTGTYGGNEQFF.